This TCR beta chain was recovered during a study of a mutant IDH1 vaccine in newly diagnosed glioma. Study information: Investigators started vaccination 4-6 weeks after radiotherapy alone, or with temozolomide cycles. Patients under treatment included roughly 60% males and about 40% females and had a mean age of approximately 43 years. The week-35 safety follow-up was V12, and the week-47 study end was V13.

This CDR3 contains 14 residues. From germline, CDR1 is SEHNR and CDR2 FQNEAQ (reference sequence). With 2 bases removed from V and 5 bases from J, the gap between germline ends came to 12 bases. This clone is a singleton in its sample. Its antigen is not identified. Clones were sequenced by immunoSEQ multiplex PCR, and TCRdb holds only the in-frame ones, with some missing. The sample records just under 70,000 clones, around 82% being singletons. Time point given: week 35, safety follow-up. Topical imiquimod accompanied each vaccine dose, which consisted of 300 ug of mutant IDH1 20-mer peptide. The chain uses TRBV7-9 and TRBJ1-1; D remains unclear. The clonotype comes from a man aged 18 to 29 with glioma. The starting material was PBMCs, obtained from a glioma patient whose treatment included an IDH1 peptide vaccine. CDR3 region: CASSLITGTTEAFF. The CDR3 DNA follows: TGTGCCAGCAGCTTAATTACCGGCACGACTGAAGCTTTCTTT.